The clone carrying this T cell receptor (beta chain) was counted between two and nine times. Antigen: not known. The sample belongs to a study of T cells after yellow fever vaccination. General study results and limits: Compared with primary, the secondary response was weaker and peaked at day 5, not 15. Once the booster was given, most primary-vaccination clones reappeared, at approximately 97% for CD4 and 88% for CD8. Abundant bulk-population clonotypes could contaminate the FACS-sorted repertoires.

TCRdb independently ran MiXCR on the 5' RACE reads; one entry per CDR3 protein. This table holds 200,000 to 300,000 distinct CDR3 sequences, 13% found once. Germline assignment: CDR1 DFQATT and CDR2 SNEGSKA (reference sequence). The CDR3 totals 11 residues. This chain uses TRBV20-1 with TRBJ2-1, with 7 bases fitting TRBD2. The starting material was CD4+ T cells sorted from PBMCs, obtained 45 days after the yellow fever booster vaccination. The clonotype was recovered from a man younger than 40 who received the YFV17D yellow fever vaccine. For the CDR3, the DNA is TGCAGCCGGGGGGAGTATGATGAGCAGTTCTTC. Translated, it gives CSRGEYDEQFF.